This TCR beta chain was recorded in a study of blood T cells in healthy people across ages (dated by TCRdb to between 2015 and 2017). For the study in its entirety: Template switching captured roughly one uniquely barcoded TCR beta cDNA molecule per two T cells in model experiments. To track age-related changes in TCR beta repertoire diversity, the study relied on deep sequencing normalized with unique cDNA molecular identifiers. Donors were grouped into four age groups: young (average approximately 15 years), middle-aged (over 35), aged (62) and long-lived (about 89). Using the same blood draw, the study looked at two additional independent replicas of 1 million unique cDNA reads for two donors, one aged 18 to 29 and the other aged 80 or older. To avoid experimental bias, donors of different ages were randomly spread across the sequencing lanes.

The method behind the library was 5' RACE. The instrument was an Illumina HiSeq 2500. The second PCR ran for about 7 to 11 cycles and used a J-beta primer mix along with a sample-barcoded 5' primer. A template-switch 5' adaptor carrying 12 random nucleotides introduced a unique molecular identifier onto each TCR beta cDNA molecule. At least 2.5 million CDR3-containing paired-end reads were obtained from each sample. First-strand cDNA synthesis was performed from all RNA using the Mint cDNA synthesis kit, with priming by a TRBC-specific oligonucleotide. Following uracil-DNA glycosylase treatment, a first 18-cycle PCR with universal primers M1SS and BC2_uni_R was performed on all cDNA. The published analysis was carried out like this. Normalization of each sample was performed by random selection of 1 million high-quality reads, each carrying a distinct molecular identifier. Reads sharing molecular identifiers were discarded rather than binned into consensus sequences. CDR3 identification, clonotype clustering and error correction used MiTCR with a Q25 quality threshold and the strictest error-elimination algorithm. A nonparametric unseen species model with Euler transformation was used to estimate a lower bound on total TCR beta diversity. In-frame beta chains were kept once TCRdb had trimmed the public reads at Q25 with fastp and called clones with MiXCR. Duplicate CDR3 protein sequences are folded into a single record with the most common DNA and genes. The V and J calls shown here were made by TCRdb, not taken from the authors' results. Recorded for this sample are over a million distinct CDR3 sequences; less than 50% of them occurred a single time. Approximately 17% of the sample rests with the top ten.

Looking up the germline V gene yields CDR1 KGHSH and CDR2 LQKENI. From the cysteine up to the phenylalanine, the CDR3 has a length of 15 residues. The kept DNA is CDR3 alone, 45 bases in frame from the first base. Trimming leaves V shorter by 5 bases and J shorter by 7 bases, with the junction holding 10 bases beyond the gene matches. Donors were 30 to 45 systemically healthy Caucasian individuals from Russia aged 6 to 90 years. Around 9.8 milliliters of peripheral blood were collected from each donor into EDTA-treated Vacutainer tubes. Ficoll-Paque density-gradient centrifugation was used to isolate PBMCs, with at least 6.5 million per sample. Total RNA was extracted from PBMCs with Trizol reagent, with at least 5 micrograms obtained per sample. For every donor, an aliquot of PBMCs went through flow cytometry to measure the percentages of naive CD45RAhigh/CD27high T cells. What the research found in general, with its limitations: Compared with the aged group, the long-lived group had more naive CD4+ T cells, fewer expanded clones and increased TCR diversity, suggesting age selection. Estimates of total diversity based on one million sequenced T cells were considered lower bounds and underestimates. Because profiling used bulk unsorted PBMCs, naive and antigen-experienced compartments could not be compared conclusively. Observed TCR beta diversity per million T cells fell roughly linearly with age, and a significant reduction was already apparent by age roughly 40. There was a strong correlation between observed TCR beta diversity and the percentage of naive T cells measured by flow cytometry. Donor CMV infection status was unknown, potentially confounding age-related changes in expanded clonotypes.

This clonotype was counted between two and nine times. Its antigen is unknown. Base quality data are lacking; no much larger clone is found one base away. The receptor chain draws on TRBV18 and TRBJ2-7, with 11 bases matching TRBD2. The clonotype comes from a woman aged 60-75 years in good health. The sequencing sample was made of blood. The DNA reads as follows: TGTGCCAGCTCAGCCTCACTAGCGGGAGATGGGGAGCAGTACTTC. It specifies CASSASLAGDGEQYF.